This TCR beta chain was profiled in a study of T cell responses to AZD1222 COVID-19 vaccine. Here immunoSEQ multiplex PCR was the method, and the copy in TCRdb shows in-frame clones only, minus some. The data contain 150,000 to 200,000 clones, 90% to 95% of them seen just once; the ten biggest clones take up 7% to 9.5%. Concerning this clone itself: Its cognate antigen is unknown.

CDR3 size: 15 residues. The V gene lost 3 bases and the J gene lost 4 bases, with 16 bases spanning the gap. The germline V gene has CDR1 PRHDT and CDR2 FYEKMQ (reference sequence). Findings and caveats of the study: Most donors were white British and more were female, and clonal diversity was possibly underestimated. Repertoire collection took place solely once the T cell response had peaked. Unmutated regions of variants are reportedly targeted by nearly half of spike-specific TCRs.

The chain is built from TRBV13 and TRBJ2-7, with a possible D match to TRBD2 (6 bases). This receptor was identified in an adult in good health. Sequencing used peripheral blood, obtained on day 0 of AZD1222 vaccination. The CDR3 here is CASSFPGTRGYEQYF. The CDR3 DNA is TGTGCCAGCAGCTTTCCCGGGACCCGGGGGTACGAGCAGTACTTC.